The T cell receptor (beta chain) under discussion was sequenced for a study of cytomegalovirus exposure and HLA in healthy donors. At the level of the study: Across some 400 genotyped donors, about 80% landed in the Caucasian-associated ancestry cluster. Study-level points and caveats: In vitro checks showed that three CMV-associated chains really do target CMV antigens. As was reported, the HLA-A and HLA-B alleles of most subjects were accurately predicted from TCR beta sequences. Associated with cytomegalovirus, according to the listing, were 150 to 200 TCR beta chains.

13 Jbeta primers and 60 Vbeta primers were used for the PCR. Repertoires were generated with immunoSEQ multiplex PCR, while TCRdb's copy carries only in-frame clones and drops some. The sample shows over 150,000 clones, 70% to 85% of them seen only once. A remark on this clone: Its specificity is unknown.

This CDR3 has 14 amino acids. The germline CDR1 and CDR2 sequences are MDHEN and SYDVKM. The J segment lost 1 base and the V segment lost 6 bases, leaving 5 bases of the junction unmatched. The chain combines TRBV28 with TRBJ2-7; 8 bases fit TRBD2. The source of this sequence is a man aged 25 to 45 in good health and CMV-seronegative. Specimen: PBMCs. The CDR3, as DNA: TGTGCCAGCAGACCGGGGGGGACATCCTACGAGCAGTACTTC. Translation gives CASRPGGTSYEQYF.